This T cell receptor (beta chain) stems from a study of beta chain features in type 1 diabetes. The wider study: Sorted cells examined across all samples numbered 100 million to 140 million.

Whole-study findings and limits: Naive, central memory and Treg TCRB repertoires appeared more alike in patients than in healthy donors. Moderate but significant shortening of TCRB CDR3s was recorded in all four CD4+ subsets from Type 1 diabetes patients. The VDJ junctions of type 1 diabetes patients carried fewer insertions and more deletions.

V was pared by 0 bases and J by 1 base, with 2 bases of the junction left unmatched. Germline V gives CDR1 SGDLS, CDR2 YYNGEE. This CDR3 spans 15 amino acids. Since all of the isolated RNA was reverse transcribed, expressed TCRB transcripts were what got sequenced. Produced via immunoSEQ multiplex PCR; TCRdb's table is partial and in-frame only. Of roughly 730,000 clones in the sample, under 15% are singletons; the top ten hold around 0.022%. With regard to this clone: Its antigen is currently unknown. Other DNA sequences in this specimen translate into the identical CDR3.

The sequenced sample consisted of naive CD4+ T cells from blood. The rearrangement joins TRBV9 to TRBJ1-2, with 8 positions matching TRBD1. The origin of this receptor is a man younger than 35 with type 1 diabetes. The DNA for the CDR3 is TGTGCCAGCAGCGTAGAAGGACAGGGTAACTATGGCTACACCTTC. Protein product: CASSVEGQGNYGYTF.